This TCR beta chain was recovered during a study of T cells in Graves' hyperthyroidism and ophthalmopathy. Study background: Peripheral blood draws took place at initial diagnosis, ahead of any treatment. Points from the study as a whole: The model identified upcoming ophthalmopathy a median approximately six months ahead of onset.

Amplified regions were TCR beta CDR3 sequences from RNA transcripts. The study used the HTBI primer set for a first-round RT-PCR of the TCR CDR3. MiXCR was run by TCRdb on the multiplex PCR reads, yielding one entry per CDR3 protein. The profile covers some 740,000 distinct CDR3 sequences, with approximately 15% appearing a single time and 10% to 13% taken by the ten largest. The V and J ends lost 3 bases and 5 bases respectively, with 13 bases between them. CDR3 length equals 14 residues. From germline, CDR1 is SGHAT and CDR2 FQNNGV. This clonotype has a count of ten or more. Its target is not known. Diagnoses were established using clinical symptoms, serum thyroxine and TRAb, thyroid ultrasound and orbital computed tomography. Fresh peripheral blood, approximately 9.1 ml, was the source of the PBMCs.

The gene calls are TRBV11-2 and TRBJ1-1, with D perhaps matching TRBD1 (6 bases). The sequenced material came from blood. The TCR sequence derives from a woman aged 18-29 years with Graves' hyperthyroidism. The CDR3 DNA sequence: TGTGCCAGCAGCTTGGCCCTGACAGGAACTGAAGCTTTCTTT. It specifies CASSLALTGTEAFF.